Listed below are T cell receptor beta chains from one sample, sequenced in a study of T cells in Graves' hyperthyroidism and ophthalmopathy. TCRdb called the multiplex PCR reads again in MiXCR, with one record for every CDR3 protein. The sample yields 700,000 or so distinct CDR3 sequences, roughly 15% seen once. The sample comprised blood. The receptors here all came from a man between 18 and 35 years old with Graves' hyperthyroidism. Both conserved end residues are part of each CDR3. Fields, in order: J gene, clone size, V gene, D gene, CDR3 protein, CDR3 DNA. The D gene is left open where the match is weak. Clone size is stated in some rows and not others, as once, few, many or a class when expanded.

j_call: TRBJ1-1
clone_size: NA
v_call: TRBV4-3
d_call: NA
cdr3_aa: CASSLSKSTEAFF
cdr3_nt: TGCGCCAGCAGCCTATCCAAGAGCACTGAAGCTTTCTTT

j_call: TRBJ1-2
clone_size: few
v_call: TRBV9
d_call: TRBD1
cdr3_aa: CASSKPGTGDRGYTF
cdr3_nt: TGTGCCAGCAGCAAGCCCGGGACAGGGGATCGCGGCTACACCTTC

j_call: TRBJ1-1
clone_size: NA
v_call: TRBV20-1
d_call: NA
cdr3_aa: CSARDRGRKAFF
cdr3_nt: TGCAGTGCTAGAGATCGAGGACGCAAAGCTTTCTTT

j_call: TRBJ2-2
clone_size: NA
v_call: TRBV7-3
d_call: NA
cdr3_aa: CASSSPPGGQSETGELFF
cdr3_nt: TGTGCCAGCAGCTCCCCCCCCGGGGGACAAAGCGAAACCGGGGAGCTGTTTTTT

j_call: TRBJ2-1
clone_size: NA
v_call: TRBV7-8
d_call: NA
cdr3_aa: CASSLTTGGTYNEQFF
cdr3_nt: TGTGCCAGCAGCTTAACTACTGGGGGCACCTACAATGAGCAGTTCTTC

j_call: TRBJ1-5
clone_size: many
v_call: TRBV12-3/TRBV12-4
d_call: NA
cdr3_aa: CASSFIGVIGHSNQPQHF
cdr3_nt: TGTGCCAGCAGTTTTATTGGCGTTATTGGGCATAGCAACCAGCCCCAGCATTTT

j_call: TRBJ2-5
clone_size: many
v_call: TRBV18
d_call: TRBD1
cdr3_aa: CASSPRQGVETQYF
cdr3_nt: TGTGCCAGCTCGCCTCGACAGGGTGTAGAGACCCAGTACTTC

j_call: TRBJ2-7
clone_size: NA
v_call: TRBV6-1
d_call: TRBD2
cdr3_aa: CASRPLAEVPYEQYF
cdr3_nt: TGTGCCAGCAGACCACTAGCGGAGGTCCCGTACGAGCAGTACTTC

j_call: TRBJ2-3
clone_size: few
v_call: TRBV19
d_call: NA
cdr3_aa: CASSSGLGISTDTQYF
cdr3_nt: TGTGCCAGTAGTAGCGGGCTAGGAATCAGCACAGATACGCAGTATTTT

j_call: TRBJ1-6
clone_size: NA
v_call: TRBV27
d_call: TRBD1
cdr3_aa: CASSASGGAGYSPLHF
cdr3_nt: TGTGCCAGCAGCGCCTCAGGGGGCGCAGGGTACTCACCCCTCCACTTT

j_call: TRBJ2-2
clone_size: NA
v_call: TRBV20-1
d_call: TRBD2
cdr3_aa: CSARDLAANTGELFF
cdr3_nt: TGCAGTGCTAGAGACCTAGCGGCGAACACCGGGGAGCTGTTTTTT

j_call: TRBJ2-5
clone_size: few
v_call: TRBV5-1
d_call: NA
cdr3_aa: CASSLYSAEETQYF
cdr3_nt: TGCGCCAGCAGCTTGTATTCGGCAGAAGAGACCCAGTACTTC

j_call: TRBJ1-1
clone_size: NA
v_call: TRBV12-3/TRBV12-4
d_call: NA
cdr3_aa: CASSLDQGVPEAFF
cdr3_nt: TGTGCCAGCAGCCTTGATCAGGGAGTCCCTGAAGCTTTCTTT

j_call: TRBJ2-7
clone_size: many
v_call: TRBV27
d_call: TRBD2
cdr3_aa: CVSRLLAGGPYEQYF
cdr3_nt: TGTGTCAGCAGGCTACTAGCGGGAGGGCCCTACGAGCAGTACTTC

j_call: TRBJ2-7
clone_size: NA
v_call: TRBV6-1
d_call: TRBD1
cdr3_aa: CASRQSRDRIYEQYF
cdr3_nt: TGTGCCAGCAGACAGAGCCGGGACAGAATCTACGAGCAGTACTTC

j_call: TRBJ2-7
clone_size: many
v_call: TRBV12-3/TRBV12-4
d_call: NA
cdr3_aa: CASSFSDYEQYF
cdr3_nt: TGTGCCAGCAGTTTTTCTGACTACGAGCAGTACTTC

j_call: TRBJ2-7
clone_size: many
v_call: TRBV2
d_call: NA
cdr3_aa: CASSEGTFVEQYF
cdr3_nt: TGTGCCAGCAGTGAAGGAACGTTTGTCGAGCAGTACTTC